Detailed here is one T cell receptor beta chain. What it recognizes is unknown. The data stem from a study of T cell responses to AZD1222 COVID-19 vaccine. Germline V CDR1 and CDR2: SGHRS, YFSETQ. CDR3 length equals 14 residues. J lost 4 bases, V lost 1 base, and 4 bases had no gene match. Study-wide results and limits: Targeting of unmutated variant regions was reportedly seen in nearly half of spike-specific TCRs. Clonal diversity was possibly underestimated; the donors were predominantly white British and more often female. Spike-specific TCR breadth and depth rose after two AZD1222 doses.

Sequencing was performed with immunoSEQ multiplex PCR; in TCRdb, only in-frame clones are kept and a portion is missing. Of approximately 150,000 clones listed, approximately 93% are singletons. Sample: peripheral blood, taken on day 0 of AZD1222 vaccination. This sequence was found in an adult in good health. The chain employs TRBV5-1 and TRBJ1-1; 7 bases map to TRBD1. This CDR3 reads CASSLTGVSTEAFF. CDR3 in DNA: TGCGCCAGCAGCTTGACAGGGGTGAGCACTGAAGCTTTCTTT.